The rows below give T cell receptor beta chains drawn from one sample of a study of neurological immune-mediated disorders. Using its own MiXCR run on the 5' RACE reads, TCRdb lists one record per CDR3 protein. The sample shows about 41,000 distinct CDR3 sequences, 2% to 2.5% of them seen only once. Source material: PBMCs. All receptors derive from a man aged 25-40 years with multiple sclerosis. Both conserved end residues are part of each CDR3. Fields, in order: clone size, V gene, CDR3 length, J gene, D gene, CDR3 protein, CDR3 DNA. The D gene is left open where the match is weak. Clone size reads once, few, many, or a class if the clone is expanded.

>many|TRBV20-1|15|TRBJ1-2|.
CSASAADRRRYGYTF
TGCAGTGCTAGTGCGGCAGACCGTAGGCGTTATGGCTACACCTTC
>many|TRBV7-9|16|TRBJ2-2|TRBD1
CASSHRQGPNTGELFF
TGTGCCAGCAGTCACCGACAGGGGCCGAACACCGGGGAGCTGTTTTTT
>many|TRBV28|14|TRBJ2-7|.
CASAINLGVHEQYF
TGTGCCAGCGCAATCAACCTTGGGGTTCACGAGCAGTACTTC
>many|TRBV12-3/TRBV12-4|15|TRBJ2-1|.
CASSMYGGPKGEQFF
TGTGCCAGCAGTATGTATGGAGGGCCGAAGGGTGAGCAGTTCTTC
>many|TRBV4-3|16|TRBJ1-2|.
CASSQDWGVTTYGYTF
TGCGCCAGCAGCCAAGATTGGGGAGTGACGACCTATGGCTACACCTTC
>many|TRBV20-1|14|TRBJ2-1|.
CSAEGEGARNEQFF
TGCAGTGCTGAAGGGGAGGGGGCGAGAAATGAGCAGTTCTTC
>many|TRBV6-4|14|TRBJ2-1|.
CASSERASIDEQFF
TGTGCCAGCAGTGAACGGGCTTCCATCGATGAGCAGTTCTTC
>few|TRBV7-6|12|TRBJ2-5|.
CASSSSKGTQYF
TGTGCCAGCAGCTCCTCTAAAGGGACCCAGTACTTC
>many|TRBV13|14|TRBJ2-5|.
CASSPDGTRETQYF
TGTGCCAGCAGCCCCGACGGGACCAGAGAGACCCAGTACTTC
>many|TRBV5-1|14|TRBJ2-5|.
CASLLGAGDETQYF
TGCGCCAGCCTCCTGGGGGCGGGAGACGAGACCCAGTACTTC
>many|TRBV5-6|20|TRBJ2-5|TRBD2
CASSLKFRGLAGLGQETQYF
TGTGCCAGCAGCTTGAAATTTAGGGGACTAGCGGGTTTGGGGCAAGAGACCCAGTACTTC
>many|TRBV4-3|14|TRBJ2-2|.
CASSQDPNTGELFF
TGCGCCAGCAGCCAAGACCCGAACACCGGGGAGCTGTTTTTT
>medium-sized|TRBV10-3|14|TRBJ2-1|TRBD2
CAIEQGLGYNEQFF
TGTGCCATCGAACAGGGACTAGGCTACAATGAGCAGTTCTTC
>many|TRBV29-1|12|TRBJ1-1|TRBD1
CRGQGTNTEAFF
TGCAGGGGACAGGGGACGAACACTGAAGCTTTCTTT
>many|TRBV5-1|13|TRBJ2-7|.
CASSLLSTYEQYF
TGCGCCAGCAGCTTGCTCTCTACCTACGAGCAGTACTTC
>many|TRBV5-1|16|TRBJ2-7|.
CASSLAGTWGFDEQYF
TGCGCCAGCAGCTTGGCCGGGACGTGGGGGTTCGACGAGCAGTACTTC